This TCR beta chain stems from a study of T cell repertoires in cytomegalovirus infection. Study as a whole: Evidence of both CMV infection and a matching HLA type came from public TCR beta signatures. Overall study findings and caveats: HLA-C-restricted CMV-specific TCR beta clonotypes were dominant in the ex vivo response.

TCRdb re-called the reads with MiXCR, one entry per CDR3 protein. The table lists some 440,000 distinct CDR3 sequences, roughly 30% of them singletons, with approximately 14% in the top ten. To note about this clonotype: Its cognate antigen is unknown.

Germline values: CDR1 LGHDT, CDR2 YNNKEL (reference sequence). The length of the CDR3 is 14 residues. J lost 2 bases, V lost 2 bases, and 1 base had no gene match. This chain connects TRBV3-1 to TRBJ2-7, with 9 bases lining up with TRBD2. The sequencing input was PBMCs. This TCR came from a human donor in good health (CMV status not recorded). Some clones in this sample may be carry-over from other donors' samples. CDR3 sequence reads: CASSQLAGTYEQYF. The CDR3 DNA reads TGTGCCAGCAGCCAACTAGCGGGGACCTACGAGCAGTACTTC.